The sequence of this T cell receptor (beta chain) was determined in a study of blood T cell repertoires in COVID-19. Study in general: Sample material is recorded as cDNA or gDNA derived from T cells, B-cell-depleted T cells, or PBMCs.

The CDR3 consists of 16 residues. With V trimmed by 2 bases and J by 0 bases, 5 bases remained unmatched. The germline CDR1 and CDR2 sequences are SGHNT and YYREEE (reference sequence). Participant ages covered about 18 to 90 years across 24 US areas. Cohorts were determined from participant-reported clinical history. In the original workflow: Estimated nucleated cell counts came from reference gene primer amplification. Produced via immunoSEQ multiplex PCR; TCRdb's table is partial and in-frame only. From that table come the V and J calls and clone size; the DNA was used to work out D and trimming. The sample lists 340,000 or so clones; 65% to 90% were seen once.

Input material: PBMCs or T cells enriched from blood (not recorded which). The genes are TRBV5-4 and TRBJ2-1; 7 bases map to TRBD1. The source of this sequence is a woman aged 40-49 years with acute COVID-19. This CDR3 reads CASSFGTDSSYNEQFF. CDR3 nucleotides: TGTGCCAGCAGCTTTGGGACAGACAGCTCCTACAATGAGCAGTTCTTC.